These T cell receptor beta chains were read from a single sample in a study of CD8+ T cells in alopecia areata. Sequencing was performed with immunoSEQ multiplex PCR; in TCRdb, only in-frame clones are kept and a portion is missing. The data hold under 70,000 clones, with roughly 60% observed a single time. The sample in question was CD8+ T cells sorted from blood, obtained at week 0. Receptors originate from a human donor with alopecia areata. The CDR3 runs from the conserved cysteine through the conserved F or W. The order of the fields is clone size, J gene, V gene, D gene, CDR3 DNA, CDR3 protein. A D gene is named only where the DNA matches it firmly. Size tells how often a clone was seen (once, few, many) or the class of an expanded clone, and some rows leave it out.

>few|TRBJ2-7|TRBV28|-
TGTGCCAGCAGTTTCTCTTCTCCCCACGAGCAGTACTTC
CASSFSSPHEQYF
>-|TRBJ2-5|TRBV5-6|-
TGTGCCAGCAGATGGCAGGGAGGCGGAGAGACCCAGTACTTC
CASRWQGGGETQYF
>-|TRBJ2-1|TRBV4-3|TRBD2
TGCGCCAGCAGCCAAGATAGTCTTCCGTCGGCGGGGGCCTACAATGAGCAGTTCTTC
CASSQDSLPSAGAYNEQFF
>few|TRBJ2-1|TRBV29-1|TRBD1
TGCAGCGTTCAATTGGACAGGTTCGATGAGCAGTTCTTC
CSVQLDRFDEQFF
>-|TRBJ2-3|TRBV5-6|-
TGTGCCAGCAGCTTCCTGAGGGGCGTGGAGGCAGATACGCAGTATTTT
CASSFLRGVEADTQYF
>once|TRBJ2-1|TRBV28|-
TGTGCCAGCAGTTTGACCCAATTTGGGCTTGAGCAGTTCTTC
CASSLTQFGLEQFF
>-|TRBJ1-5|TRBV20-1|-
TGCAGTGCCGACAATCAGCCCCAGCATTTT
CSADNQPQHF
>-|TRBJ2-7|TRBV27|-
TGTGCCACCCGGACGGGTAGCTCCTACGAGCAGTACTTC
CATRTGSSYEQYF
>-|TRBJ1-1|TRBV29-1|-
TGCAGCGCCGCGGGAGCCACTGAAGCTTTCTTT
CSAAGATEAFF
>few|TRBJ1-2|TRBV29-1|-
TGCAGCGCCGAGGGCAGGCACTATGGCTACACCTTC
CSAEGRHYGYTF
>-|TRBJ2-7|TRBV4-1|-
TGCGCCAGCAGCCATCGTCCGGGTTTCGGTTACGAGCAGTACTTC
CASSHRPGFGYEQYF
>-|TRBJ2-2|TRBV10-3|TRBD2
TGTGCCATCAGTGAGCCCGGGGGGCTAGCGGGAGGCCAGGGCACCGGGGAGCTGTTTTTT
CAISEPGGLAGGQGTGELFF
>-|TRBJ2-3|TRBV9|TRBD2
TGTGCCAGCAGCGTATTGAGCGGGGGGCACACAGATACGCAGTATTTT
CASSVLSGGHTDTQYF
>-|TRBJ1-1|TRBV7-9|-
TGTGCCAGCGTACTGGGTTACACTGAAGCTTTCTTT
CASVLGYTEAFF
>few|TRBJ2-5|TRBV7-2|-
TGTGCCAGCAGCTTAGCCGAGGAGACCCAGTACTTC
CASSLAEETQYF
>few|TRBJ2-1|TRBV28|TRBD2
TGTGCCAGCAGTTTAGCGGGGACTAGCGGTCACAATGAGCAGTTCTTC
CASSLAGTSGHNEQFF
>-|TRBJ2-7|TRBV29-1|TRBD1
TGCAGCGTTGAAACAGGGGACTCCTACGAGCAGTACTTC
CSVETGDSYEQYF
>-|TRBJ1-2|TRBV21-1|-
TGTGCCAGCAGGGAGGAGGGAGCTACTAACTATGGCTACACCTTC
CASREEGATNYGYTF
>-|TRBJ1-2|TRBV29-1|-
TGCAGCGTTGAGCAAGGGGGAATCTATGGCTACACCTTC
CSVEQGGIYGYTF
>-|TRBJ2-5|TRBV29-1|-
TGCAGCGTGGAAAAGGGTGAGGGGGAGACCCAGTACTTC
CSVEKGEGETQYF
>few|TRBJ2-3|TRBV6-4|TRBD1
TGTGCCAGCAGTGAATTCGGGACAGGGCCAGATACGCAGTATTTT
CASSEFGTGPDTQYF
>-|TRBJ2-1|TRBV29-1|-
TGCAGCTACGTTGTCTTGGATGAGCAGTTCTTC
CSYVVLDEQFF
>-|TRBJ2-7|TRBV29-1|-
TGCAGCGTTGTCGCAGGGAACTACGAGCAGTACTTC
CSVVAGNYEQYF
>-|TRBJ2-3|TRBV7-3|TRBD1
TGTGCCAGCAGCCCCGACAGGGGCGCAGATACGCAGTATTTT
CASSPDRGADTQYF
>-|TRBJ2-7|TRBV30|-
TGTGCCTGGTCGGAGGGTCTTTCCTACGAGCAGTACTTC
CAWSEGLSYEQYF
>few|TRBJ2-7|TRBV18|-
TGTGCCAGCTCACCGGAAGAGCAGTACTTC
CASSPEEQYF
>once|TRBJ1-1|TRBV7-2|-
TGTGCCAGCAGCTTAGGCTCCACTGAAGCTTTCTTT
CASSLGSTEAFF
>-|TRBJ2-3|TRBV10-3|-
TGTGCCATAAACCCTGGGGGGGCGGGAGATCGGACAGATACGCAGTATTTT
CAINPGGAGDRTDTQYF
>-|TRBJ2-7|TRBV29-1|-
TGCAGCGTTGAAGGAGCGGACAGCTCCTACGAGCAGTACTTC
CSVEGADSSYEQYF